Ten or more counts support the clone carrying this T cell receptor (beta chain). Its cognate antigen is unknown. The sample originates from a study of T cells in Graves' hyperthyroidism and ophthalmopathy. Pregnant or lactating patients were excluded, as were those with uncontrolled infection or other autoimmune disease. Orbital computed tomography and thyroid ultrasound, together with serum TRAb and thyroxine and clinical symptoms, were used for diagnoses. The study, taken as a whole, reports: With a median lead of 6.5 months before onset, the model predicted ophthalmopathy. In the analysis, a 13 V-J model separated ophthalmopathy from stable hyperthyroidism.

Amplification targeted TCR beta CDR3 regions from RNA transcripts. The study used the HTBI primer set for a first-round RT-PCR of the TCR CDR3. One entry per CDR3 protein results from TCRdb running MiXCR on the multiplex PCR reads. This table has 550,000 to 800,000 distinct CDR3 sequences, about a sixth appearing once. What was sequenced was blood. This receptor was taken from a man between 18 and 35 years old with Graves' hyperthyroidism.

The CDR3 here is CASSPIAGGTLEQYF. The CDR3 DNA follows: TGTGCCAGCAGTCCAATAGCGGGAGGGACTTTGGAGCAGTACTTC. The chain recombines TRBV12-3 or TRBV12-4 with TRBJ2-7; TRBD2 aligns across 11 bases. This CDR3 has 15 amino acids. J gave up 7 bases and V 5 bases, and 10 bases lay outside the gene matches.